One sample yielded the 16 T cell receptor beta chains listed below, sequenced in a study of graft-versus-host responses after intestinal transplantation. The antigens for these receptors are not known. The protocol was immunoSEQ multiplex PCR, while the TCRdb copy is restricted to in-frame clones and leaves out a portion. In the table there are fewer than 95,000 clones, roughly 91% of which are singletons. This specimen consisted of unstimulated CD8+ T cells sorted from spleen or lymph node cells, obtained before intestinal transplant. The receptors were sampled from a human donor who received an intestinal transplant.

The rearrangement joins TRBV18 to TRBJ2-7; a weak D match, TRBD1 (6 bases). The CDR3 spans 17 residues. V lost 3 bases to trimming and J lost 6 bases, with 24 bases between them. Germline-derived CDR1 and CDR2 are KGHSH and LQKENI. The CDR3 reads CASSPKTQGKGSLEQYF. CDR3 DNA sequence: TGTGCCAGCTCACCGAAAACCCAGGGGAAAGGGAGCCTCGAGCAGTACTTC.

A word on this clone: The identical CDR3 is also encoded by other nucleotide sequences in the sample. The chain couples TRBV7-2 to TRBJ1-1; D call uncertain. V was shortened by 2 bases and J by 2 bases, with 6 bases between the two germline ends. Germline-derived CDR1 and CDR2 are SGHTA and FQGNSA. CDR3 size: 13 residues. The CDR3 DNA reads as TGTGCCAGCAGCTTAATGGCTAACACTGAAGCTTTCTTT. This codes for CASSLMANTEAFF.

This chain links TRBV30 with TRBJ1-1, with TRBD1 matching over 10 bases. This CDR3 region has 14 residues. V dropped 8 bases and J dropped 2; count of bases not matched to a gene: 8. CDR1 and CDR2 from the germline V gene are GTSNPN and SVGIG (reference sequence). The CDR3 loop is CAGDRGQANTEAFF. In nucleotides, the CDR3 is TGTGCCGGAGACAGGGGGCAGGCCAACACTGAAGCTTTCTTT.

This chain links TRBV2 with TRBJ2-1, with 10 nucleotides matching TRBD2. CDR3 size: 15 residues. Trimming cost V 10 bases and J 0 bases; bases outside gene matches: 6. The germline V gene has CDR1 SNHLY and CDR2 FYNNEI. CDR3 protein: CAITSGGASYNEQFF. DNA of the CDR3: TGTGCCATAACGAGCGGGGGGGCCTCCTACAATGAGCAGTTCTTC.

The J gene is TRBJ1-6, the V gene TRBV10-1, with 8 bases fitting TRBD1. From germline, CDR1 is WNHNN and CDR2 SYGVQD (reference sequence). The CDR3 covers 13 residues. With V trimmed by 5 bases and J by 10 bases, 4 bases remained unmatched. In nucleotides, the CDR3 is TGCGCCAGCAGTAGCAGGGGGCGATCACCCCTCCACTTT. Protein product: CASSSRGRSPLHF.

This rearrangement joins TRBV4-1 to TRBJ1-1, with a possible D match to TRBD1 (5 bases). Between the trimmed V and J ends, which lost 1 base and 9 bases, there was a span of 9 bases. CDR3 size: 12 residues. Germline assignment: CDR1 MGHRA and CDR2 YSYEKL. For the CDR3, the DNA is TGCGCCAGCAGCCAAGGGACAAACCAAGCTTTCTTT. It specifies CASSQGTNQAFF.

A note on this clone: Other nucleotide sequences from this sample produce the same CDR3. The chain carries TRBV27 and TRBJ1-1, with unresolved D. The V gene's germline CDR1 is MNHEY and CDR2 SMNVEV (reference sequence). V shed 2 bases and J shed 1 base, with 5 bases lying between them. The CDR3 length is 13 residues. This chain's CDR3 is CASSLGGNTEAFF. CDR3 bases: TGTGCCAGCAGTTTAGGAGGGAACACTGAAGCTTTCTTT.

V is TRBV5-1 and J is TRBJ2-1; 7 nucleotides align to TRBD2. The J segment lost 0 bases and the V segment lost 0 bases, leaving 3 bases of the junction unmatched. Germline values: CDR1 SGHRS, CDR2 YFSETQ. CDR3 length: 16 amino acids. The CDR3 region is CASSLAGGSSYNEQFF. CDR3 DNA sequence: TGCGCCAGCAGCTTGGCCGGGGGGTCCTCCTACAATGAGCAGTTCTTC.

In its sample, this clone was seen once. The CDR3 sequence: CASSEALTSGAYEQYF. The CDR3, as DNA: TGTGCCAGCAGTGAAGCGCTTACTAGCGGGGCCTACGAGCAGTACTTC. The V and J genes are TRBV2 and TRBJ2-7; 10 bases agree with TRBD2. The ends lost 0 bases at V and 2 bases at J; junction bases unmatched: 4. In germline, CDR1 is SNHLY, CDR2 FYNNEI. The length of the CDR3 is 16 residues.

Notes on this clone: The same CDR3 is also encoded by other DNA sequences in this sample. CDR3: CASSLVGGGYNEQFF. CDR3 nucleotides: TGTGCCAGCAGTTTAGTCGGGGGGGGTTACAATGAGCAGTTCTTC. The chain couples TRBV27 to TRBJ2-1; 8 bases line up with TRBD2. The germline V gene encodes CDR1 MNHEY and CDR2 SMNVEV (reference sequence). The CDR3 is 15 amino acids. The V segment lost 2 bases and the J segment 4 bases; nucleotides outside the gene matches: 4.

V is TRBV29-1 and J is TRBJ1-1; the match to TRBD1 covers 9 bases. The germline CDR1 and CDR2 sequences are SQVTM and ANQGSEA. Unmatched junction bases numbered 22, after V lost 5 bases and J lost 0 bases. This CDR3 is built from 20 residues. The CDR3 DNA reads as TGCAGCGTTCCGACATACCACCTACAGGGGGCGCCAGAAATGAACACTGAAGCTTTCTTT. Translating gives CSVPTYHLQGAPEMNTEAFF. The entire variable domain, with the rest obtained from reference TRBV29-1 and TRBJ1-1, is as follows: SAVISQKPSRDICQRGTSLTIQCQVDSQVTMMFWYRQQPGQSLTLIATANQGSEATYESGFVIDKFPISRPNLTFSTLTVSNMSPEDSSIYLCSVPTYHLQGAPEMNTEAFFGQGTRLTVV.

This clone was detected only once. V is TRBV6-1 and J is TRBJ1-2, with 7 bases lining up with TRBD1. Germline values: CDR1 MNHNS, CDR2 SASEGT. The CDR3 has 14 residues. V shed 11 bases, J shed 0 bases, and the junction held 9 bases outside the gene matches. CDR3 region: CASLVGTANYGYTF. CDR3 DNA: TGTGCCTCCCTTGTCGGGACAGCTAACTATGGCTACACCTTC.

Comment on this clone: Mismatch with germline at one junction end may stem from a read error. The CDR3: CASSIGSYNEQFF. CDR3 sequence (DNA): TGTGCCAGTAGCATAGGTAGTTACAATGAGCAGTTCTTC. This chain links TRBV19 with TRBJ2-1, with D unresolved. The length of the CDR3 is 13 residues. From germline, CDR1 is LNHDA and CDR2 SQIVND (reference sequence).

This clone has only one observation. The V and J genes are TRBV29-1 and TRBJ2-2; 9 bases line up with TRBD1. The CDR3 contains 13 residues. Germline-derived CDR1 and CDR2 are SQVTM and ANQGSEA. With V trimmed by 3 bases and J by 4 bases, 0 bases remained unmatched. CDR3 loop: CSVEDRGTGELFF. As DNA, the CDR3 is TGCAGCGTTGAGGACAGGGGCACCGGGGAGCTGTTTTTT.

The chain carries TRBV2 and TRBJ2-7; 12 bases agree with TRBD2. From germline, CDR1 is SNHLY and CDR2 FYNNEI. V was pared by 8 bases and J by 3 bases, with 17 bases of the junction left unmatched. This CDR3 contains 18 residues. CDR3 protein: CASLDQTSGGPTYYEQYF. For the CDR3, the DNA is TGTGCCAGCTTAGATCAGACTAGCGGGGGCCCTACCTACTACGAGCAGTACTTC.

The rearrangement uses TRBV30 and TRBJ1-4, with 9 bases identical to TRBD1. Germline V gene sequence: CDR1 GTSNPN, CDR2 SVGIG (reference sequence). J gave up 5 bases and V 2 bases, and 12 bases lay outside the gene matches. This CDR3 is built from 17 residues. The CDR3 DNA reads as TGTGCCTGGAGTTTCCCAGCTGAGGACAGGGGAAATGAAAAACTGTTTTTT. Its translation: CAWSFPAEDRGNEKLFF. The variable domain in full, with the rest retrieved from reference TRBV30 and TRBJ1-4, is SQTIHQWPATLVQPVGSPLSLECTVEGTSNPNLYWYRQAAGRGLQLLFYSVGIGQISSEVPQNLSASRPQDRQFILSSKKLLLSDSGFYLCAWSFPAEDRGNEKLFFGSGTQLSVL.